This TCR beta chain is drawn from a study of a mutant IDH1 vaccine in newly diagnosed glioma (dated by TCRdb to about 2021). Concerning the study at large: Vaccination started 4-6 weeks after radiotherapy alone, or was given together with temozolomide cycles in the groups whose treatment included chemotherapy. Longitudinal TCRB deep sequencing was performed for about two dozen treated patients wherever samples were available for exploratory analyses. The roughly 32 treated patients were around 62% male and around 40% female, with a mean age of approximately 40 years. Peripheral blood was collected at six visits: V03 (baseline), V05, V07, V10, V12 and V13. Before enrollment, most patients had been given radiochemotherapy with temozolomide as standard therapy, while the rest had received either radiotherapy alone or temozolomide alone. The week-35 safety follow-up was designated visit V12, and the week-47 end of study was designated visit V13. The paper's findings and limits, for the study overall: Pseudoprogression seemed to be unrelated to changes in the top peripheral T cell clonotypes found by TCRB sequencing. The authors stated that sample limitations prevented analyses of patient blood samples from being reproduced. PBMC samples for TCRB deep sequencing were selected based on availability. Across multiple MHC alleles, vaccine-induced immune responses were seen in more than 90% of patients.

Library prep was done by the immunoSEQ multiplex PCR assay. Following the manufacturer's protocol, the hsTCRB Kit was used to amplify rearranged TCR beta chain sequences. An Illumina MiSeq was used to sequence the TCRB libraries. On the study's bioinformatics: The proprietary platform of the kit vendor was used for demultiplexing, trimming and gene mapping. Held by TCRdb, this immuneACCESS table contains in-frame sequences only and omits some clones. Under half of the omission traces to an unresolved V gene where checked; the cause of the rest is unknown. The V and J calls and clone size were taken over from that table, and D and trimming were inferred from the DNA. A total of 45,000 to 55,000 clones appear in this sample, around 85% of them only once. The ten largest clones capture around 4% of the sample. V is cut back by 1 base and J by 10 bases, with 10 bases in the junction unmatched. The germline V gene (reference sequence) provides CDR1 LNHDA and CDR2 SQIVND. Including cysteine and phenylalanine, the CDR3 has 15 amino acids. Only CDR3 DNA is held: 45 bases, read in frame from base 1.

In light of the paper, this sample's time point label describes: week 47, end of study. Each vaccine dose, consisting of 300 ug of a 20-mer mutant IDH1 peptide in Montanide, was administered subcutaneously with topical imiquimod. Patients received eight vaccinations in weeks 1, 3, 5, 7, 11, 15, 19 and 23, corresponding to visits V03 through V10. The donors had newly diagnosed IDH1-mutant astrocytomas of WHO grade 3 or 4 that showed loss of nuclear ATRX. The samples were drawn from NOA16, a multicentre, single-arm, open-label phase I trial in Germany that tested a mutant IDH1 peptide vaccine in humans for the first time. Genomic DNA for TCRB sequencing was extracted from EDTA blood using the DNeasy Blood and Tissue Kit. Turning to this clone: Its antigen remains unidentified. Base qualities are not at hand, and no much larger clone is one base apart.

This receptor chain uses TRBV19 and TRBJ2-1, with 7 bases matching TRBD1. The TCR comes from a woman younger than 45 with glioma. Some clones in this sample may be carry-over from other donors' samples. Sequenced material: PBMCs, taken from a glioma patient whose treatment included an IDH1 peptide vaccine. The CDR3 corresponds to CASSIVRLGGREQFF. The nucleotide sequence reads TGTGCCAGTAGTATAGTAAGATTAGGGGGCAGGGAGCAGTTCTTC.